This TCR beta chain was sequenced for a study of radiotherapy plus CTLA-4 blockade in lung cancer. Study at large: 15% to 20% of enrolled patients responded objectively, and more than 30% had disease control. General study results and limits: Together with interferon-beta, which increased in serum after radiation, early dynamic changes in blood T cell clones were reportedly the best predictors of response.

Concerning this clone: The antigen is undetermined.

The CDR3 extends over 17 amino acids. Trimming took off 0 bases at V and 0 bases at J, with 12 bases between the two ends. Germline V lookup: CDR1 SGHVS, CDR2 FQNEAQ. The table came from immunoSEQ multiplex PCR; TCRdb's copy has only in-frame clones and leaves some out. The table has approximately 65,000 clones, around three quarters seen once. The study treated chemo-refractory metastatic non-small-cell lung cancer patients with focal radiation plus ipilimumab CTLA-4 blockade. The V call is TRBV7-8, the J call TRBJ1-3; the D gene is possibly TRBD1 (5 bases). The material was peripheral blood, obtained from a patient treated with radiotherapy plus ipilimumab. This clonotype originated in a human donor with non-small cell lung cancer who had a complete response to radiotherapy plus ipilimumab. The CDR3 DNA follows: TGTGCCAGCAGCTTAGCCTTCCGCGGGGGCTCTGGAAACACCATATATTTT. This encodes CASSLAFRGGSGNTIYF.